This TCR beta chain was sequenced in a study of cytomegalovirus exposure and HLA in healthy donors. Study outcomes and limitations: Among the sequence variants, a highly shared cluster was likely an artifact of sequencing. The classifier, whose performance was assessed in both the original and validation cohorts, reportedly diagnosed cytomegalovirus status with high specificity and sensitivity.

The primer mix had 60 Vbeta and 13 Jbeta primers. Assay used: immunoSEQ multiplex PCR; TCRdb lists only in-frame clones, some missing. The data show just over 150,000 clones, roughly 79% seen once. This clone came up once. Its matching antigen is unknown. The germline V gene has CDR1 MNHEY and CDR2 SVGAGI. CDR3 length: 11 amino acids. V was shortened by 6 bases and J by 8 bases, with 10 bases between the two germline ends. This chain joins TRBV6-5 and TRBJ1-2; possibly TRBD1 for D (6 bases). The sequence came from a woman aged 50 to 60 in good health and CMV-seropositive. Specimen: PBMCs. The CDR3 DNA is TGTGCCAGCAGACAGGGAAGCGGCTACACCTTC. As protein: CASRQGSGYTF.